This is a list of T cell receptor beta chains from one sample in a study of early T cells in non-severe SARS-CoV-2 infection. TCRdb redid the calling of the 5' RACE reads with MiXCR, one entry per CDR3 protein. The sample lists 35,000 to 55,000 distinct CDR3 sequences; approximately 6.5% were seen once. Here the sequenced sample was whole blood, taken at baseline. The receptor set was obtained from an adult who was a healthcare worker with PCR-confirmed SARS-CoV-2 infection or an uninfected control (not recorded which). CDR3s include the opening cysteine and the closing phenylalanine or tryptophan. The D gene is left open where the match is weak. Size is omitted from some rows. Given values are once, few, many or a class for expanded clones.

CDR3nt: TGTGCCAGCAGCCCGGAATTGGGGCATCAGCCCCAGCATTTT
CDR3aa: CASSPELGHQPQHF
j_gene: TRBJ1-5
d_gene: .
v_gene: TRBV5-5
abundance: many

CDR3nt: TGTGCCAGCAGCCCGGGGACAGGGCGCGAGCAGTACTTC
CDR3aa: CASSPGTGREQYF
j_gene: TRBJ2-7
d_gene: TRBD1
v_gene: TRBV13
abundance: few

CDR3nt: TGTGCCAGCAGCCTCTTCACTAGCGGAGAGGGCAATGAGCAGTTCTTC
CDR3aa: CASSLFTSGEGNEQFF
j_gene: TRBJ2-1
d_gene: TRBD2
v_gene: TRBV5-4
abundance: .

CDR3nt: TGCAGCGGGGCGCCGGGACTAGCGGGAGTGGCGCAGTATTTT
CDR3aa: CSGAPGLAGVAQYF
j_gene: TRBJ2-3
d_gene: TRBD2
v_gene: TRBV29-1
abundance: many

CDR3nt: TGTGCCAGCAGCTTAAGACAGTTCTCCTACGAGCAGTACTTC
CDR3aa: CASSLRQFSYEQYF
j_gene: TRBJ2-7
d_gene: .
v_gene: TRBV11-1
abundance: once

CDR3nt: TGCGCCAGCAAGGGACAGGGCTACGAGCAGTACTTC
CDR3aa: CASKGQGYEQYF
j_gene: TRBJ2-7
d_gene: TRBD1
v_gene: TRBV10-1
abundance: few

CDR3nt: TGCAGTGCTAGATACGTGGTCAGGGCGACGCAAGAGACCCAGTACTTC
CDR3aa: CSARYVVRATQETQYF
j_gene: TRBJ2-5
d_gene: .
v_gene: TRBV20-1
abundance: few

CDR3nt: TGTGCCAGCAGTGAACTCGGTCTTGGGGCCGGGGAGCTGTTTTTT
CDR3aa: CASSELGLGAGELFF
j_gene: TRBJ2-2
d_gene: .
v_gene: TRBV6-1
abundance: many

CDR3nt: TGCGCCAGCAGCCAAGGGGCGGGAGGGCCAGAAGATACGCAGTATTTT
CDR3aa: CASSQGAGGPEDTQYF
j_gene: TRBJ2-3
d_gene: TRBD2
v_gene: TRBV4-1
abundance: many

CDR3nt: TGTGCCAGCAGTGAGCGGGACCTGAGCTCCTACGAGCAGTACTTC
CDR3aa: CASSERDLSSYEQYF
j_gene: TRBJ2-7
d_gene: .
v_gene: TRBV2
abundance: few

CDR3nt: TGTGCCAGCAGTTTTAGGGGGAAGAACACTGAAGCTTTCTTT
CDR3aa: CASSFRGKNTEAFF
j_gene: TRBJ1-1
d_gene: .
v_gene: TRBV12-3/TRBV12-4
abundance: .

CDR3nt: TGCAGTTCAGGGGGTTCAGGGGAGCTGTTTTTT
CDR3aa: CSSGGSGELFF
j_gene: TRBJ2-2
d_gene: TRBD1
v_gene: TRBV29-1
abundance: few

CDR3nt: TGCAGTGCTATGGCCCACGCCATATCCACAGATACGCAGTATTTT
CDR3aa: CSAMAHAISTDTQYF
j_gene: TRBJ2-3
d_gene: .
v_gene: TRBV20-1
abundance: .

CDR3nt: TGTGCCAGCTCACCACAACCGACAGGGATGGGGTACTTC
CDR3aa: CASSPQPTGMGYF
j_gene: TRBJ2-7
d_gene: TRBD1
v_gene: TRBV18
abundance: few

CDR3nt: TGTGCCAGCAGCACGGGGTTTGGGGCGGATACGCAGTATTTT
CDR3aa: CASSTGFGADTQYF
j_gene: TRBJ2-3
d_gene: .
v_gene: TRBV5-6
abundance: .

CDR3nt: TGTGCCAGCAGTCCACCTAGACTAGCGGGAGTATTTGAGCAGTTCTTC
CDR3aa: CASSPPRLAGVFEQFF
j_gene: TRBJ2-1
d_gene: TRBD2
v_gene: TRBV12-3/TRBV12-4
abundance: many

CDR3nt: TGTGCCATCAGTGGGGGCGACAGGGGCCCCTACAATGAGCAGTTCTTC
CDR3aa: CAISGGDRGPYNEQFF
j_gene: TRBJ2-1
d_gene: TRBD1
v_gene: TRBV10-3
abundance: few

CDR3nt: TGTGCCACCAGTGAGCGGGACAGGGGACAGCCCCAGCATTTT
CDR3aa: CATSERDRGQPQHF
j_gene: TRBJ1-5
d_gene: TRBD1
v_gene: TRBV24-1
abundance: many

CDR3nt: TGCGCCAGCAGCCGAACCCTAGCGGGGGACAACTACAATGAGCAGTTCTTC
CDR3aa: CASSRTLAGDNYNEQFF
j_gene: TRBJ2-1
d_gene: TRBD2
v_gene: TRBV4-3
abundance: .

CDR3nt: TGTGCCAGCAGCTTAGGGAGCTCCTATGGCTACACCTTC
CDR3aa: CASSLGSSYGYTF
j_gene: TRBJ1-2
d_gene: .
v_gene: TRBV11-2
abundance: many

CDR3nt: TGTGCCAGCAGCCAAGGCACCTATGGCTACACCTTC
CDR3aa: CASSQGTYGYTF
j_gene: TRBJ1-2
d_gene: .
v_gene: TRBV3-1
abundance: many

CDR3nt: TGCGCCAGCAGCCCGGAGCTACAGGGACGGAATTCACCCCTCCACTTT
CDR3aa: CASSPELQGRNSPLHF
j_gene: TRBJ1-6
d_gene: .
v_gene: TRBV5-1
abundance: .

CDR3nt: TGTGCCGGAAGACAGGTGTTTTCCTCTGCTAGCGGGAGAAAAATAAACATTCAGTACTTC
CDR3aa: CAGRQVFSSASGRKINIQYF
j_gene: TRBJ2-4
d_gene: TRBD2
v_gene: TRBV6-6
abundance: many

CDR3nt: TGTGCCAGTACTCCAACGAGGGACGGGGGAAACACCATATATTTT
CDR3aa: CASTPTRDGGNTIYF
j_gene: TRBJ1-3
d_gene: .
v_gene: TRBV19
abundance: few

CDR3nt: TGCAGCGTTGGGGTGACGGCTAATCAGCCCCAGCATTTT
CDR3aa: CSVGVTANQPQHF
j_gene: TRBJ1-5
d_gene: .
v_gene: TRBV29-1
abundance: .

CDR3nt: TGTGCCAGCAGCCAGGGGGGAGTGCAGTACTTC
CDR3aa: CASSQGGVQYF
j_gene: TRBJ2-7
d_gene: .
v_gene: TRBV4-2
abundance: .

CDR3nt: TGTGCCAGTAGTATAGATCGCGGGGGCACTGAAGCTTTCTTT
CDR3aa: CASSIDRGGTEAFF
j_gene: TRBJ1-1
d_gene: .
v_gene: TRBV19
abundance: few

CDR3nt: TGTGCCAGCAGCTCTTGGACGGTCCAAGAGACCCAGTACTTC
CDR3aa: CASSSWTVQETQYF
j_gene: TRBJ2-5
d_gene: .
v_gene: TRBV5-6
abundance: few

CDR3nt: TGTGCCAGCAGCCTTATGTCTCGATCCTACGAGCAGTACTTC
CDR3aa: CASSLMSRSYEQYF
j_gene: TRBJ2-7
d_gene: .
v_gene: TRBV3-1
abundance: .

CDR3nt: TGTGCCAGCAGCTTAGGGGCTCGTCAGCTTGAAGCTTTCTTT
CDR3aa: CASSLGARQLEAFF
j_gene: TRBJ1-1
d_gene: .
v_gene: TRBV11-2
abundance: many

CDR3nt: TGCAGTGCTGAAACCGGGACTGCCCAGTTCTTC
CDR3aa: CSAETGTAQFF
j_gene: TRBJ2-1
d_gene: .
v_gene: TRBV20-1
abundance: many

CDR3nt: TGTGCCAGCAGTTACACGTCCGGGGCCACAGGGAACAAGAGAACCCAGTACTTC
CDR3aa: CASSYTSGATGNKRTQYF
j_gene: TRBJ2-5
d_gene: .
v_gene: TRBV6-6
abundance: many

CDR3nt: TGCGCCAGCAGCTTAGCCGCAGAGACCCAGTACTTC
CDR3aa: CASSLAAETQYF
j_gene: TRBJ2-5
d_gene: .
v_gene: TRBV5-1
abundance: few

CDR3nt: TGTGCCAGCCTCCTTGGGCAGGGAAGCACTGAAGCTTTCTTT
CDR3aa: CASLLGQGSTEAFF
j_gene: TRBJ1-1
d_gene: .
v_gene: TRBV12-3/TRBV12-4
abundance: .

CDR3nt: TGTGCCATCAGTGAGCCGACTATTAACTATGGCTACACCTTC
CDR3aa: CAISEPTINYGYTF
j_gene: TRBJ1-2
d_gene: .
v_gene: TRBV10-3
abundance: many

CDR3nt: TGTGCCAGCAGCCCTACCGCACTGATCTACAATGAGCAGTTCTTC
CDR3aa: CASSPTALIYNEQFF
j_gene: TRBJ2-1
d_gene: .
v_gene: TRBV3-1
abundance: many

CDR3nt: TGTGCCAGCAGCCCTTCCGGGACAGAGAACACTGAAGCTTTCTTT
CDR3aa: CASSPSGTENTEAFF
j_gene: TRBJ1-1
d_gene: TRBD1
v_gene: TRBV9
abundance: .

CDR3nt: TGCAGTGCTAGAGGAAGCAGGGGGCAGACCCAGTACTTC
CDR3aa: CSARGSRGQTQYF
j_gene: TRBJ2-5
d_gene: TRBD1
v_gene: TRBV20-1
abundance: .

CDR3nt: TGTGCCAGCGCGCAGGGGGCGTCGCGCGAGCAGTACTTC
CDR3aa: CASAQGASREQYF
j_gene: TRBJ2-7
d_gene: TRBD1
v_gene: TRBV25-1
abundance: many

CDR3nt: TGTGCCAGCAGTGAAGGTAGCCGGGATGAGCAGTTCTTC
CDR3aa: CASSEGSRDEQFF
j_gene: TRBJ2-1
d_gene: .
v_gene: TRBV2
abundance: few

CDR3nt: TGTGCCAGTAGTACTCGGACTAGCGGGAGACGAGATACGCAGTATTTT
CDR3aa: CASSTRTSGRRDTQYF
j_gene: TRBJ2-3
d_gene: TRBD2
v_gene: TRBV19
abundance: .

CDR3nt: TGTGCCAGCCAAGGCCTTGCGGACGAGCAGTACTTC
CDR3aa: CASQGLADEQYF
j_gene: TRBJ2-7
d_gene: .
v_gene: TRBV11-1
abundance: many

CDR3nt: TGTGCCAGCAGCCGGAAAATGTCCGGGGAGCTGTTTTTT
CDR3aa: CASSRKMSGELFF
j_gene: TRBJ2-2
d_gene: .
v_gene: TRBV7-8
abundance: many

CDR3nt: TGTGCCAGCAGCTTAGCCGGACAGACGAACACTGAAGCTTTCTTT
CDR3aa: CASSLAGQTNTEAFF
j_gene: TRBJ1-1
d_gene: .
v_gene: TRBV7-2
abundance: many

CDR3nt: TGCAGTGCTAAGGGGGCATGGGACACCGGGGAGCTGTTTTTT
CDR3aa: CSAKGAWDTGELFF
j_gene: TRBJ2-2
d_gene: TRBD1
v_gene: TRBV20-1
abundance: .

CDR3nt: TGTGCCAGCAGCCTGGGACTAGCGGGACTTTACGAGCAGTACTTC
CDR3aa: CASSLGLAGLYEQYF
j_gene: TRBJ2-7
d_gene: TRBD2
v_gene: TRBV7-9
abundance: many

CDR3nt: TGTGCCATCAGTGAGTCGGGAGGGCCGGCCAATTCACCCCTCCACTTT
CDR3aa: CAISESGGPANSPLHF
j_gene: TRBJ1-6
d_gene: .
v_gene: TRBV10-3
abundance: many

CDR3nt: TGTGCCAGCAGCTTCAACCAGCTGAACTACGAGCAGTACTTC
CDR3aa: CASSFNQLNYEQYF
j_gene: TRBJ2-7
d_gene: .
v_gene: TRBV3-1
abundance: few

CDR3nt: TGCGCCAGCAGCCAAGGACTAGCGGGGGGGTCGATAGGTACGCAGTATTTT
CDR3aa: CASSQGLAGGSIGTQYF
j_gene: TRBJ2-3
d_gene: TRBD2
v_gene: TRBV4-3
abundance: many

CDR3nt: TGTGCCAGCAGTTACTCGGACAGCTCCTACGAGCAGTACTTC
CDR3aa: CASSYSDSSYEQYF
j_gene: TRBJ2-7
d_gene: .
v_gene: TRBV6-2/TRBV6-3
abundance: .

CDR3nt: TGTGCCAGCAGCTTTCGGGGAGTCCCTGAAGCTTTCTTT
CDR3aa: CASSFRGVPEAFF
j_gene: TRBJ1-1
d_gene: .
v_gene: TRBV7-2
abundance: .

CDR3nt: TGTGCCAGCAGCTTGAGCATCCAAGAGACCCAGTACTTC
CDR3aa: CASSLSIQETQYF
j_gene: TRBJ2-5
d_gene: .
v_gene: TRBV5-4
abundance: many

CDR3nt: TGTGCCAGCAGTGGGACAGGGAATCAACCCAGATCCTATGGCTACACCTTC
CDR3aa: CASSGTGNQPRSYGYTF
j_gene: TRBJ1-2
d_gene: TRBD1
v_gene: TRBV6-1
abundance: .

CDR3nt: TGTGCCAGCAGTTTAGTAGACTACGAGCAGTACTTC
CDR3aa: CASSLVDYEQYF
j_gene: TRBJ2-7
d_gene: .
v_gene: TRBV28
abundance: many

CDR3nt: TGTGCCAGCAGCTGGGGAGGGACAGGACATTTCTACGAGCAGTACTTC
CDR3aa: CASSWGGTGHFYEQYF
j_gene: TRBJ2-7
d_gene: .
v_gene: TRBV5-6
abundance: few

CDR3nt: TGTGCCAGCAGCTTGAGGGTAGCGAGCTCCTACAATGAGCAGTTCTTC
CDR3aa: CASSLRVASSYNEQFF
j_gene: TRBJ2-1
d_gene: .
v_gene: TRBV5-5
abundance: many

CDR3nt: TGTGCCAGCGGACGCGGCGGGAGCTCCTACGAGCAGTACTTC
CDR3aa: CASGRGGSSYEQYF
j_gene: TRBJ2-7
d_gene: TRBD2
v_gene: TRBV6-5
abundance: many

CDR3nt: TGTGCCAGCAGCCAACACCTCTCTGGGGCCAACGTCCTGACTTTC
CDR3aa: CASSQHLSGANVLTF
j_gene: TRBJ2-6
d_gene: .
v_gene: TRBV11-2
abundance: .

CDR3nt: TGTGCCAGCATCAGTGGCCAGTACGAGCAGTACTTC
CDR3aa: CASISGQYEQYF
j_gene: TRBJ2-7
d_gene: .
v_gene: TRBV12-3/TRBV12-4
abundance: .